Listed below are T cell receptor beta chains from one sample, sequenced in a study of blood T cell repertoires in COVID-19. Clones were sequenced by immunoSEQ multiplex PCR, and TCRdb holds only the in-frame ones, with some missing. The table lists over 65,000 clones, roughly 82% of them singletons. Sequencing input: peripheral blood. These TCRs come from a man older than 75 with active COVID-19. CDR3s include the opening cysteine and the closing phenylalanine or tryptophan. A D gene is named only where the DNA matches it firmly. The size entry is marked missing in some rows and otherwise reads once, few, many or a size class.

DNA: TGCAGCGCCGGAACCGGGGACAGGGGGCGGTTTACTGAAGCTTTCTTT
CDR3: CSAGTGDRGRFTEAFF
size: .
D: TRBD1
V: TRBV29-1
J: TRBJ1-1

DNA: TGCGCCAGCAGCTTGGGGGGAAGACAGGGCTTAGACGAGCAGTACTTC
CDR3: CASSLGGRQGLDEQYF
size: few
D: TRBD1
V: TRBV5-1
J: TRBJ2-7

DNA: TGTGCCAGTAAAAGGAGACAGGGTGTAGAGACCCAGTACTTC
CDR3: CASKRRQGVETQYF
size: .
D: TRBD1
V: TRBV19
J: TRBJ2-5

DNA: TGCGCCAGCAGCCAAGGTCAGACAGGCATGAACACTGAAGCTTTCTTT
CDR3: CASSQGQTGMNTEAFF
size: .
D: .
V: TRBV4-3
J: TRBJ1-1

DNA: TGTGCCAGCAAACCGACAGGCACTAATGAAAAACTGTTTTTT
CDR3: CASKPTGTNEKLFF
size: .
D: .
V: TRBV6-6
J: TRBJ1-4

DNA: TGTGCCAGCACCAGGACAGGCGGCACAGATACGCAGTATTTT
CDR3: CASTRTGGTDTQYF
size: .
D: TRBD1
V: TRBV6-6
J: TRBJ2-3

DNA: TGTGCCAGCAGCTCCACCGGGACAGGGTTTGGGGCCTATGGCTACACCTTC
CDR3: CASSSTGTGFGAYGYTF
size: .
D: TRBD1
V: TRBV7-2
J: TRBJ1-2

DNA: TGTGCCAGCAGCCCGACAGGGGGTTTGTGGAATGAGCAGTTCTTC
CDR3: CASSPTGGLWNEQFF
size: few
D: TRBD1
V: TRBV3-1/TRBV3-2
J: TRBJ2-1

DNA: TGCGCCAGCAGCCAAGATAAAGGGGTCTGCGGGAGGCCGGGGGAGCAGTACTTC
CDR3: CASSQDKGVCGRPGEQYF
size: few
D: TRBD2
V: TRBV4-3
J: TRBJ2-7

DNA: TGTGCCAGCAGCGTCTCCGGCGGGAGGGCCCGGAACATTCAGTACTTC
CDR3: CASSVSGGRARNIQYF
size: .
D: TRBD2
V: TRBV9
J: TRBJ2-4

DNA: TGTGCCAGCAGCTGGGGTATGGGGGCAAACACTGAAGCTTTCTTT
CDR3: CASSWGMGANTEAFF
size: .
D: .
V: TRBV5-4
J: TRBJ1-1

DNA: TGTGCCAGCAGTTATTCCTACAGCCCGAACACTGAAGCTTTCTTT
CDR3: CASSYSYSPNTEAFF
size: .
D: .
V: TRBV6-5
J: TRBJ1-1

DNA: TGTGCCAGCTCAATATCTGTCGGGGAGGGCAATCAGCCCCAGCATTTT
CDR3: CASSISVGEGNQPQHF
size: .
D: .
V: TRBV18
J: TRBJ1-5

DNA: TGTGCCAGCAGTTTGGGGCAGCTCCAAGAGACCCAGTACTTC
CDR3: CASSLGQLQETQYF
size: .
D: .
V: TRBV28
J: TRBJ2-5

DNA: TGTGCCAGCTCAGAGGGACTAGCGGGCTCTAGCACAGATACGCAGTATTTT
CDR3: CASSEGLAGSSTDTQYF
size: .
D: TRBD2
V: TRBV18
J: TRBJ2-3

DNA: TGTGCATCATCCGGGAGGCAGGGGGCTTCCGAGCAGTACTTC
CDR3: CASSGRQGASEQYF
size: .
D: .
V: TRBV7-9
J: TRBJ2-7